This TCR beta chain emerged from a study of post-analysis software for immune sequencing data. Whole-study results and caveats: Compared with controls, patients had more of 4 or 5 TRBV segments, including TRBV5-6, TRBV5-1 and TRBV20-1. The F measure placed samples prepared in the same batch into strongly shared clusters. Significantly decreased normalized Chao1 diversity was recorded for multiple sclerosis patients relative to controls.

This clonotype turned up a few times. Antigen unknown. This CDR3 spans 13 amino acids. CDR1 is MDHEN, CDR2 SYDVKM, per germline. Germline trimming cut 6 bases from V and 2 bases from J; bases unmatched to any gene: 4. Unique molecular identifiers tagged the TCR beta cDNA libraries. Each sample of roughly 0.95 to 10 million input T cells yielded around 500,000 cDNA molecules, so each molecule approximated one T cell. TCRdb reprocessed the PCR reads via MiXCR and lists one record per CDR3 protein. The sample includes fewer than 700,000 distinct CDR3 sequences, 40% to 50% of them seen just once. Specimen: blood. The chain links TRBV28 to TRBJ2-7, with TRBD2 matching over 7 bases. The clonotype was recovered from a girl under 18 with multiple sclerosis. The CDR3 DNA sequence: TGTGCCAGCAGATGGGGGGGGGCCTACGAGCAGTACTTC. This sequence encodes CASRWGGAYEQYF.